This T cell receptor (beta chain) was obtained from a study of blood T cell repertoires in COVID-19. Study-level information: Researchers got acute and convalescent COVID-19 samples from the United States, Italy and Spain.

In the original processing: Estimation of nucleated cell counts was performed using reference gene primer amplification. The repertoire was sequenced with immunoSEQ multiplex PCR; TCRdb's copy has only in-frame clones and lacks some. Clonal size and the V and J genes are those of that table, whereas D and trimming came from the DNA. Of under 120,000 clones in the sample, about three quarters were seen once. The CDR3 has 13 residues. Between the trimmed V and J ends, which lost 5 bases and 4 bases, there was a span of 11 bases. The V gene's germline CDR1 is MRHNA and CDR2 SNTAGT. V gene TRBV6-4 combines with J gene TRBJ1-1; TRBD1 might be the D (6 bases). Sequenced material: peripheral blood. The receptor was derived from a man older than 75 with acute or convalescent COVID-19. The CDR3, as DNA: TGTGCCAGCAGTTGGGGGCTCGGCACTGAAGCTTTCTTT. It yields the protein CASSWGLGTEAFF.